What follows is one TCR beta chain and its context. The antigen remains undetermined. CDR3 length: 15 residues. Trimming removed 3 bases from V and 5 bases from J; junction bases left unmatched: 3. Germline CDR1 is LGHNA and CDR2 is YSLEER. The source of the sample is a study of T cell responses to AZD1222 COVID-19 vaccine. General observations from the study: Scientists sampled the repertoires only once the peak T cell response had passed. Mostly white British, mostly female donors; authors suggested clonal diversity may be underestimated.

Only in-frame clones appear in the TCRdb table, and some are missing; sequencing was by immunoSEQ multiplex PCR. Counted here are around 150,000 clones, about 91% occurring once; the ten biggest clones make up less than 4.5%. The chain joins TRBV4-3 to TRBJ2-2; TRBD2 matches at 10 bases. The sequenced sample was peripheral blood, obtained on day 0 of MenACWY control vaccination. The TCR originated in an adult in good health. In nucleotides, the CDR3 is TGCGCCAGCAGCCAGGGACTAGCGTATACCGGGGAGCTGTTTTTT. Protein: CASSQGLAYTGELFF.